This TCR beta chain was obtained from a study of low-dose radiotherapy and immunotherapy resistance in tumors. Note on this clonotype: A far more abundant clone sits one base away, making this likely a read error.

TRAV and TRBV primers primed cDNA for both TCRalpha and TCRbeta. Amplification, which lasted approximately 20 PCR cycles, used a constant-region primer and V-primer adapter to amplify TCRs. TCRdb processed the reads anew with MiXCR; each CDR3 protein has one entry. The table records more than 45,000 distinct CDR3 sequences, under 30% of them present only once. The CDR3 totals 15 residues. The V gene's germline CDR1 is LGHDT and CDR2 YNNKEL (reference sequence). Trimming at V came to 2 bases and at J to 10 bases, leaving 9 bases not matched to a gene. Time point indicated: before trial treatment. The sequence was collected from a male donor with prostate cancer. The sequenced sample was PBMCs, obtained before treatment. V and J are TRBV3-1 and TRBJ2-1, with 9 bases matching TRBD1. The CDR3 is CASSQRQGVQYEQFF. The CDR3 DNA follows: TGTGCCAGCAGCCAACGACAGGGGGTACAGTACGAGCAGTTCTTC.